One and the same sample provided the 21 T cell receptor beta chains below, sequenced in a study of T cells after yellow fever vaccination. TCRdb processed the 5' RACE reads anew with MiXCR; each CDR3 protein has one entry. Among 500,000 to 650,000 distinct CDR3 sequences listed, over 9% were seen once. The sequencing used PBMCs, collected on the day of the yellow fever booster vaccination. These receptor sequences come from a young man who received the YFV17D yellow fever vaccine.

This clonotype was found a few times. V gene TRBV19 combines with J gene TRBJ1-1; TRBD1 is a possible D gene (6 bases). Germline V gene lookup returns CDR1 LNHDA and CDR2 SQIVND (reference sequence). There are 14 residues in the CDR3. Trimming pared 3 bases from V and 4 bases from J, leaving 12 bases between. CDR3 nucleotide sequence: TGTGCCAGTAGTATCAGGGGCGGGGGCACTGAAGCTTTCTTT. This codes for CASSIRGGGTEAFF.

Only a few counts were recorded for this clonotype. The V call is TRBV30, the J call TRBJ2-1; no firm D call. Germline values: CDR1 GTSNPN, CDR2 SVGIG (reference sequence). The CDR3 has 11 residues. V lost 0 bases, J lost 10 bases, and 7 bases lay in between. In DNA form, the CDR3 reads TGTGCCTGGAGTGTACGTAGGGAGCAGTTCTTC. Its protein is CAWSVRREQFF.

This clonotype came up a few times. This chain links TRBV7-3 with TRBJ1-5; no definite D call. Germline CDR1 and CDR2: SGHTA and FQGTGA. V shed 5 bases and J shed 0 bases, with 11 bases lying between them. The CDR3 is 15 residues long. The CDR3 nucleotides read TGTGCCAGCAGCCCGGACGGTCTTAGCAATCAGCCCCAGCATTTT. This gives the protein CASSPDGLSNQPQHF.

This rearrangement joins TRBV9 to TRBJ2-3, with a possible D match to TRBD2 (5 bases). V lost 6 bases and J lost 0, with 14 bases in between. This CDR3 has 15 residues. The V gene's germline CDR1 is SGDLS and CDR2 YYNGEE. This CDR3 reads CASTSAGLSTDTQYF. CDR3 DNA: TGTGCCAGCACCTCGGCAGGACTCAGCACAGATACGCAGTATTTT.

The chain recombines TRBV12-3 or TRBV12-4 with TRBJ1-1, with TRBD1 matching 9 bases. CDR3 length: 16 residues. The trim removed 7 bases at V and 1 base at J, leaving 10 bases unmatched. The CDR3 nucleotides are TGTGCCAGCACAAGCTGGGGGACAGGGACGAACACTGAAGCTTTCTTT. Encoded protein: CASTSWGTGTNTEAFF.

The chain is built from TRBV5-1 and TRBJ2-2; D is possibly TRBD2 (6 bases). Germline V lookup: CDR1 SGHRS, CDR2 YFSETQ. The CDR3 has 16 residues. V was trimmed by 2 bases and J by 0 bases, leaving 11 bases between them. The CDR3 nucleotides are TGCGCCAGCAGCTTAGTTGCGGGGCCGAACACCGGGGAGCTGTTTTTT. It is translated as CASSLVAGPNTGELFF.

This clonotype was counted only a few times. The chain links TRBV12-3 or TRBV12-4 to TRBJ1-2, with D hard to call. This CDR3 is 16 amino acids long. Trimming stripped 0 bases from V and 3 bases from J, with 14 bases between. The CDR3 here is CASSLAWQDNHYGYTF. The CDR3 DNA is TGTGCCAGCAGTTTAGCGTGGCAGGATAACCACTATGGCTACACCTTC.

The chain combines TRBV2 with TRBJ1-6; no definite D call. Germline CDR1 reads SNHLY; CDR2 reads FYNNEI. There are 16 residues in the CDR3. The V end was cut by 4 bases, the J end by 4 bases, with 14 bases between. CDR3 in amino acids: CASSGGRSSYNSPLHF. As DNA, the CDR3 is TGTGCCAGCAGTGGAGGCCGGTCTTCATATAATTCACCCCTCCACTTT. The full variable domain, in which reference TRBV2 and TRBJ1-6 provide the parts outside the CDR3, is EPEVTQTPSHQVTQMGQEVILRCVPISNHLYFYWYRQILGQKVEFLVSFYNNEISEKSEIFDDQFSVERPDGSNFTLKIRSTKLEDSAMYFCASSGGRSSYNSPLHFGNGTRLTVT.

Concerning this clonotype itself: One junction end disagrees with the germline gene, perhaps due to a read error. The chain couples TRBV24-1 to TRBJ1-5; D is uncertain. This CDR3 is built from 15 residues. Germline V gene data show CDR1 as KGHDR and CDR2 as SFDVKD. The CDR3: CATSGAEAGGQRQHF. CDR3 sequence (DNA): TGTGCCACCAGTGGGGCTGAGGCAGGAGGCCAGCGCCAGCATTTT.

The table lists this clonotype with many counts. This sequence joins TRBV9 and TRBJ2-1, with D tentatively TRBD1 or TRBD2 (5 bases each). V was clipped by 3 bases and J by 7 bases, with 11 bases between them. This CDR3 region has 13 residues. From germline, CDR1 is SGDLS and CDR2 YYNGEE. DNA for the CDR3: TGTGCCAGCAGCGCCAGGGACGTAAATGAGCAGTTCTTC. Encoded protein: CASSARDVNEQFF.

This clonotype occurred a few times. V is TRBV4-2 and J is TRBJ2-2; TRBD2 agrees at 13 bases. CDR1 and CDR2 (germline): LGHNA, YNFKEQ. This CDR3 comprises 18 residues. Trimming at V came to 4 bases and at J to 4 bases, leaving 9 bases not matched to a gene. The chain's CDR3 is CASSRGLAGAGSTGELFF. CDR3 sequence (DNA): TGTGCCAGCAGCCGCGGACTAGCGGGAGCGGGTAGCACCGGGGAGCTGTTTTTT.

This clonotype was detected a few times. Here the CDR3 reads CASSPPGLSGTGELFF. The DNA of the CDR3 is TGTGCCAGCTCACCACCGGGACTCTCGGGCACCGGGGAGCTGTTTTTT. The V and J genes are TRBV18 and TRBJ2-2; the D gene is possibly TRBD2 (6 bases). CDR1 and CDR2 (germline): KGHSH, LQKENI. The CDR3 sequence is 16 residues long. The V end lost 0 bases, the J end lost 4 bases, and 12 bases lay between the germline ends.

This clonotype was seen only a few times. The V call is TRBV20-1, the J call TRBJ1-2, with D uncertain. V dropped 5 bases and J dropped 4 bases, with 11 bases sitting between them. Germline V gene data show CDR1 as DFQATT and CDR2 as SNEGSKA (reference sequence). The CDR3 has 12 amino acids. CDR3 sequence: CSAPSDSYGYTF. CDR3 nucleotides: TGCAGTGCTCCCTCGGATTCCTATGGCTACACCTTC.

V and J are TRBV2 and TRBJ2-7; no firm D call. CDR1 and CDR2 from the germline V gene are SNHLY and FYNNEI. The V end lost 3 bases, the J end lost 2 bases, and 8 bases lay between the germline ends. The CDR3 is 13 amino acids. The CDR3: CASSDARTYEQYF. DNA for the CDR3: TGTGCCAGCAGTGATGCACGGACCTACGAGCAGTACTTC.

The J gene is TRBJ2-3, the V gene TRBV11-2, with 9 bases matching TRBD1. Germline CDR1 reads SGHAT; CDR2 reads FQNNGV. The CDR3 length is 13 residues. Trimming removed 1 base from V and 15 bases from J; junction bases left unmatched: 8. The DNA of the CDR3 is TGTGCCAGCAGCTTAGCATGGGACAGGGTGTTATATTTT. Translated, it gives CASSLAWDRVLYF.

Only a few counts were recorded for this clonotype. CDR3 DNA sequence: TGTGCCAGCAGCATCGGGGGGACCCAGTACTTC. Its translation: CASSIGGTQYF. The chain joins TRBV7-8 to TRBJ2-5; D may be TRBD2 (6 bases). The CDR3 has 11 amino acids. Germline V gene lookup returns CDR1 SGHVS and CDR2 FQNEAQ. Trimming removed 5 bases at V and 7 bases at J, with 8 bases between.

V usage is TRBV20-1 and J usage is TRBJ2-1, with 15 bases identical to TRBD2. Trimming removed 6 bases from V and 0 bases from J; junction bases left unmatched: 6. The germline V gene encodes CDR1 DFQATT and CDR2 SNEGSKA (reference sequence). This CDR3 spans 17 amino acids. The CDR3 sequence: CSAPGTSGGSSYNEQFF. CDR3 bases: TGCAGTGCGCCCGGGACTAGCGGGGGGAGCTCCTACAATGAGCAGTTCTTC.

Written as DNA, the CDR3 is TGCGCCAGCAGCCTCCCAAGCTGGGAGCAGTACTTC. Translating gives CASSLPSWEQYF. The chain is built from TRBV5-1 and TRBJ2-7; no definite D call. Trimming cost V 4 bases and J 7 bases, with 12 bases left between them. Germline V CDR1 and CDR2: SGHRS, YFSETQ. This CDR3 region has 12 residues.

This clonotype was detected only a few times. The chain employs TRBV6-2 or TRBV6-3 and TRBJ2-1; TRBD1 aligns across 9 bases. This CDR3 region has 15 residues. J was trimmed by 9 bases and V by 5 bases; bases with no gene match: 11. CDR1 and CDR2 from the germline V gene are MNHEY and SVGEGT. This CDR3 is CASSSHGDRVSEQFF. DNA for the CDR3: TGTGCCAGCAGTAGTCACGGGGACAGGGTTTCTGAGCAGTTCTTC.

The chain has TRBV10-3 and TRBJ2-7; 9 bases fit TRBD2. Germline V lookup: CDR1 ENHRY, CDR2 SYGVKD. This CDR3 has 15 amino acids. Unmatched junction bases numbered 9, after V lost 8 bases and J lost 1 base. Here the CDR3 DNA reads TGTGCCATCGGCCCCCTGACTAGCGGTTCCTACGAGCAGTACTTC. Its protein is CAIGPLTSGSYEQYF.

The chain carries TRBV12-3 or TRBV12-4 and TRBJ2-2, with 7 bases that match TRBD1. The V segment lost 6 bases and the J segment 4 bases; nucleotides outside the gene matches: 11. This CDR3 is 16 amino acids long. The CDR3 bases are TGTGCCAGCAGGCCCCGACAGGGTTTATCCACCGGGGAGCTGTTTTTT. Its protein is CASRPRQGLSTGELFF.